This entry lists 18 T cell receptor beta chains sequenced from one sample in a study of blood T cell repertoires in COVID-19. Here immunoSEQ multiplex PCR was the method, and the copy in TCRdb shows in-frame clones only, minus some. The sample consists of roughly 300,000 clones, more than 75% of them appearing once. Material: peripheral blood. Receptor source: a woman in her forties or fifties who had recovered from COVID-19.

Points on this clone: The sample holds other DNA sequences that translate to the same CDR3. This rearrangement joins TRBV7-7 to TRBJ2-5, with 13 nucleotides matching TRBD2. Trimming at V came to 1 base and at J to 1 base, leaving 0 bases not matched to a gene. The CDR3 is 16 amino acids. Per germline, CDR1 SSHAT and CDR2 FNYEAQ (reference sequence). CDR3 DNA: TGTGCCAGCAGCTTAGGACTAGCGGGGGGCCAAGAGACCCAGTACTTC. Its translation is CASSLGLAGGQETQYF.

This clone was seen a few times. The gene calls are TRBV9 and TRBJ2-1; 14 bases align to TRBD2. The germline CDR1 and CDR2 sequences are SGDLS and YYNGEE. V trimming: 4 bases; J trimming: 10 bases; junction bases outside the gene matches: 7. This CDR3 comprises 15 residues. As DNA, the CDR3 is TGTGCCAGCAGCTCGACTAGCGGGGGGGCCTTGGAGCAGTTCTTC. As protein: CASSSTSGGALEQFF. The full variable domain, rest sourced from reference TRBV9 and TRBJ2-1, is DSGVTQTPKHLITATGQRVTLRCSPRSGDLSVYWYQQSLDQGLQFLIQYYNGEERAKGNILERFSAQQFPDLHSELNLSSLELGDSALYFCASSSTSGGALEQFFGPGTRLTVL.

V gene TRBV7-2 combines with J gene TRBJ1-2; 9 bases fit TRBD1. The CDR3 has 14 residues. With 5 bases clipped from V and 6 bases from J, the junction kept 7 bases outside the gene matches. CDR1 is SGHTA and CDR2 is FQGNSA in the germline V gene. In nucleotides, the CDR3 is TGTGCCAGCAGCCGCGCGGACAGGGGTAATGGCTACACCTTC. Its translation is CASSRADRGNGYTF.

The chain links TRBV7-8 to TRBJ2-7, with a tentative D call TRBD1 (5 bases). V gave up 0 bases and J gave up 2 bases, with 11 bases separating them. CDR3 length: 15 residues. CDR1 SGHVS and CDR2 FQNEAQ come from the germline V gene. The CDR3 sequence is CASSLAGLGPYEQYF. DNA of the CDR3: TGTGCCAGCAGCTTAGCGGGGCTAGGCCCCTACGAGCAGTACTTC.

V gene TRBV7-2 combines with J gene TRBJ2-5; weak D call: TRBD1 (6 bases). V dropped 5 bases and J dropped 5 bases, with 18 bases sitting between them. The CDR3 has 15 amino acids. CDR1 and CDR2 (germline): SGHTA, FQGNSA. The DNA for the CDR3 is TGTGCCAGCAGCCGGGACACCTTACCAGGGGAGACCCAGTACTTC. This sequence encodes CASSRDTLPGETQYF.

The chain recombines TRBV6-2 or TRBV6-3 with TRBJ1-1, with 9 bases aligning to TRBD1. Germline V lookup: CDR1 MNHEY, CDR2 SVGEGT. This CDR3 comprises 14 residues. Trimming took 5 bases from V and 3 from J; bases not matched to a gene: 4. The DNA of the CDR3 is TGTGCCAGCAGTAACACAGGGGGCTACACTGAAGCTTTCTTT. This encodes CASSNTGGYTEAFF.

V gene TRBV5-8 combines with J gene TRBJ2-3; TRBD2 agrees at 9 bases. The CDR3 has 15 amino acids. The V gene's germline CDR1 is SGHTS and CDR2 YDEGEE. Trimming took 0 bases from V and 4 from J; bases not matched to a gene: 3. The CDR3: CASSLGLAGSDTQYF. In DNA, the CDR3 is TGTGCCAGCAGCTTGGGGCTAGCGGGATCAGATACGCAGTATTTT.

This rearrangement joins TRBV28 to TRBJ2-2; 7 bases agree with TRBD2. CDR3 size: 18 residues. With 1 base clipped from V and 4 bases from J, the junction kept 12 bases outside the gene matches. CDR1 MDHEN and CDR2 SYDVKM come from the germline V gene. The CDR3 region is CASSLSGFSGRGTGELFF. The CDR3 region has the DNA TGTGCCAGCAGTTTATCGGGTTTTAGTGGGAGGGGCACCGGGGAGCTGTTTTTT.

This clone was recorded only once. V is TRBV27 and J is TRBJ1-1, with D tentatively TRBD1 (5 bases). Looked up from germline, CDR1 is MNHEY and CDR2 is SMNVEV (reference sequence). This CDR3 is built from 16 residues. The V and J ends lost 6 bases and 3 bases respectively, with 20 bases between them. CDR3: CASRITYGGWDTEAFF. CDR3 DNA sequence: TGTGCCAGCAGGATAACTTACGGGGGGTGGGACACTGAAGCTTTCTTT.

This chain uses TRBV28 with TRBJ1-2; D is uncertain. V was pared by 3 bases and J by 8 bases, with 22 bases between. Per germline, CDR1 MDHEN and CDR2 SYDVKM. The CDR3 is 16 amino acids. The CDR3 loop is CASSFYSSEGAQGYTF. Written as DNA, the CDR3 is TGTGCCAGCAGTTTCTACAGCTCTGAGGGAGCTCAGGGCTACACCTTC.

This clone was seen a handful of times. This chain connects TRBV19 to TRBJ2-7; 7 bases map to TRBD1. J lost 0 bases, V lost 3 bases, and 2 bases had no gene match. Germline V gene lookup returns CDR1 LNHDA and CDR2 SQIVND (reference sequence). The length of the CDR3 is 14 residues. The CDR3 region is CASSIAGGSYEQYF. CDR3 sequence (DNA): TGTGCCAGTAGTATCGCAGGGGGCTCCTACGAGCAGTACTTC.

The chain carries TRBV11-1 and TRBJ2-7; D remains unclear. This CDR3 contains 16 residues. CDR1 SGHAT and CDR2 FQDESV come from the germline V gene (reference sequence). Trimming took 5 bases from V and 4 from J, leaving 21 bases between them. CDR3 sequence reads: CASSPSSTGLTYEQYF. Here the CDR3 DNA reads TGTGCCAGCAGCCCATCATCTACGGGTCTAACATACGAGCAGTACTTC. Filled out from reference TRBV11-1 and TRBJ2-7, the complete variable domain reads EAEVAQSPRYKITEKSQAVAFWCDPISGHATLYWYRQILGQGPELLVQFQDESVVDDSQLPKDRFSAERLKGVDSTLKIQPAELGDSAMYLCASSPSSTGLTYEQYFGPGTRLTVT.

The rearrangement joins TRBV2 to TRBJ2-5, with TRBD2 matching 12 bases. Germline V lookup: CDR1 SNHLY, CDR2 FYNNEI. The length of the CDR3 is 14 residues. V shed 8 bases, J shed 5 bases, and the junction held 6 bases outside the gene matches. The CDR3 reads CASGRLAGVETQYF. The CDR3 coding sequence is TGTGCCAGCGGTCGACTAGCGGGGGTGGAGACCCAGTACTTC.

The J gene is TRBJ1-1, the V gene TRBV28, with D possibly being TRBD1 (6 bases). V dropped 5 bases and J dropped 6 bases, with 13 bases sitting between them. Germline values: CDR1 MDHEN, CDR2 SYDVKM. This CDR3 contains 13 residues. CDR3 DNA sequence: TGTGCCAGCAGTGACAGGCGAGGACCTGAAGCTTTCTTT. Protein product: CASSDRRGPEAFF.

V usage is TRBV9 and J usage is TRBJ2-6, with D tentatively TRBD1 (5 bases). Germline V gene lookup returns CDR1 SGDLS and CDR2 YYNGEE. With 0 bases removed from V and 0 bases from J, the gap between germline ends came to 13 bases. This CDR3 is 18 amino acids long. The CDR3 spells CASSVVPGIGSGANVLTF. Written as DNA, the CDR3 is TGTGCCAGCAGCGTAGTGCCAGGGATTGGCTCTGGGGCCAACGTCCTGACTTTC. The full variable domain, in which reference TRBV9 and TRBJ2-6 provide the parts outside the CDR3, is DSGVTQTPKHLITATGQRVTLRCSPRSGDLSVYWYQQSLDQGLQFLIQYYNGEERAKGNILERFSAQQFPDLHSELNLSSLELGDSALYFCASSVVPGIGSGANVLTFGAGSRLTVL.

This clone was observed a handful of times. The chain carries TRBV2 and TRBJ1-1; D is possibly TRBD1 (5 bases). CDR1 is SNHLY and CDR2 is FYNNEI in the germline V gene. The CDR3 length is 14 residues. V dropped 2 bases and J dropped 9 bases, with 16 bases sitting between them. The CDR3 sequence is CASSELVAQGQAFF. The CDR3 DNA reads as TGTGCCAGCAGTGAATTGGTGGCGCAGGGCCAAGCTTTCTTT.

The V call is TRBV7-7, the J call TRBJ2-1; TRBD2 matches at 10 bases. The CDR3 is 15 residues long. The J segment lost 4 bases and the V segment lost 6 bases, leaving 6 bases of the junction unmatched. Germline-derived CDR1 and CDR2 are SSHAT and FNYEAQ (reference sequence). The CDR3 sequence is CASSYGSGGYNEQFF. The CDR3 DNA reads TGTGCCAGCAGTTATGGTAGCGGGGGGTACAATGAGCAGTTCTTC.

J is TRBJ1-1 and V is TRBV16; perhaps TRBD1 as D (5 bases). This CDR3 region has 15 residues. V was cut by 5 bases and J by 1 base, with 14 bases left in between. Germline loops: CDR1 KGHSY, CDR2 FQNENV. CDR3 residues: CASSEFTGGNTEAFF. The CDR3 DNA sequence: TGTGCCAGCAGCGAATTTACAGGTGGGAACACTGAAGCTTTCTTT.